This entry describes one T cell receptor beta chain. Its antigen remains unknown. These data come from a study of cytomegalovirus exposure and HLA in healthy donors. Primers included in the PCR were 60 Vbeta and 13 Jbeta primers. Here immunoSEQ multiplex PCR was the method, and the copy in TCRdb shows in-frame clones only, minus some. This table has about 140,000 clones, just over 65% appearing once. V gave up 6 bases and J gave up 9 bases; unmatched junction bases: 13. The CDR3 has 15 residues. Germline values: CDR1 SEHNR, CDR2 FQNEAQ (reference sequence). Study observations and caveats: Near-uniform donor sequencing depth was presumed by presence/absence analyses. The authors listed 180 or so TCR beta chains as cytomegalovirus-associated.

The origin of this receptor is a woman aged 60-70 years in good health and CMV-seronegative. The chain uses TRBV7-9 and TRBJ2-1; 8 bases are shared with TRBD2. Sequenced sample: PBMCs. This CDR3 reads CASSPAGLGVGEQFF. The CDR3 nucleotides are TGTGCCAGCAGTCCAGCGGGACTAGGAGTAGGTGAGCAGTTCTTC. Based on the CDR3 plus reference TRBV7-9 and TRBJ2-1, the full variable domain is DTGVSQNPRHKITKRGQNVTFRCDPISEHNRLYWYRQTLGQGPEFLTYFQNEAQLEKSRLLSDRFSAERPKGSFSTLEIQRTEQGDSAMYLCASSPAGLGVGEQFFGPGTRLTVL.